This T cell receptor beta chain was found in a study of blood T cells in healthy people across ages. Study overall: For every two T cells, template switching captured about one barcoded beta molecule. Study observations and caveats: Naive CD4+ cell counts and diversity both ran higher in long-lived than in aged donors.

In regard to this clonotype: Its antigen is unidentified.

The J segment lost 3 bases and the V segment lost 5 bases, leaving 6 bases of the junction unmatched. The CDR3 consists of 15 residues. Germline CDR1 reads MNHEY; CDR2 reads SMNVEV (reference sequence). Alongside a J-beta primer mix, a sample-barcoded 5' primer served in a second PCR lasting roughly 7 to 11 cycles. Each CDR3 protein is one row after TCRdb ran MiXCR on the 5' RACE reads. Of about 810,000 distinct CDR3 sequences detected, roughly 40% appear once; the ten largest clones hold around 13%. What was sequenced was blood. The clonotype originates from a man aged 18 to 30 in good health. The rearrangement joins TRBV27 to TRBJ2-3; the match to TRBD1 covers 9 bases. CDR3 nucleotide sequence: TGTGCCAGCAGTCCAAGGGACAGGGTGACAGATACGCAGTATTTT. As protein: CASSPRDRVTDTQYF.